The TCR beta chain under discussion was sequenced for a study of T cell repertoires in cytomegalovirus infection. Study-wide background: CMV infection plus the matching HLA type was flagged by public TCR beta signatures.

In germline, CDR1 is DFQATT, CDR2 SNEGSKA (reference sequence). This CDR3 spans 13 amino acids. A single count supports this clonotype. Its specificity is unknown. Study observations and caveats: The cumulative frequency of public TCR beta families distinguished individuals who carried CMV together with the relevant HLA. Ex vivo, HLA-C-restricted CMV-specific TCR beta clonotypes prevailed over the rest of the response.

TCRdb re-called the reads through MiXCR, storing one row per CDR3 protein. The repertoire holds roughly 990,000 distinct CDR3 sequences, with approximately 30% as singletons. This sequence originates from a human donor in good health (CMV status not recorded). Some clones in this sample may be carry-over from other donors' samples. The V gene is TRBV20-1, the J gene TRBJ2-3, with 9 bases identical to TRBD1. This sample comprised cultured CD8+ T cells from PBMCs, obtained from culture after CMV antigen stimulation. CDR3 region: CTTTGGVTDTQYF. CDR3 in DNA: TGCACTACGACAGGGGGTGTCACAGATACGCAGTATTTT.